What follows is one TCR beta chain and its context. Antigen unknown. The sample belongs to a study of OX40 agonist ivuxolimab in advanced cancers. The study's findings and limits: CD4+ and CD8+ blood T cells expanded clonally by week 6 at 0.1 to 3.0 mg/kg. Some nonresponders also had low normalized T-cell clonal expansion. Expanded clones belonging to CD8+ T cells outnumbered, on average, those of CD4+.

Autoimmune disease history or systemic immunosuppression excluded patients. This table comes from immunoSEQ multiplex PCR, and its TCRdb copy is limited to in-frame clones, with some not included. The data show some 43,000 clones, roughly 86% seen once. Sequenced here: CD4+ or CD8+ T cells sorted from blood, sampled in a trial of the OX40 agonist ivuxolimab. The origin of this receptor is an adult with an advanced solid tumor such as melanoma, head and neck, liver or kidney cancer.

Here the CDR3 DNA reads TGTGCCAGCAGTTTGTCGGGGAGTCCGTACGAGCAGTACTTC. Its translation is CASSLSGSPYEQYF. V is TRBV28 and J is TRBJ2-7; tentatively, D is TRBD2 (5 bases). V was clipped by 3 bases and J by 4 bases, with 13 bases between them. The CDR3 is 14 amino acids. Germline loops: CDR1 MDHEN, CDR2 SYDVKM.